The entry below gives a single T cell receptor (beta chain) sequence along with its context. Germline assignment: CDR1 SGHTA and CDR2 FQGNSA. The J segment lost 10 bases and the V segment lost 5 bases, leaving 12 bases of the junction unmatched. CDR3 size: 16 residues. In the source study's methods: Reference gene primer amplification in the assay estimated nucleated cell counts. Assay: immunoSEQ multiplex PCR; the TCRdb copy retains only in-frame clones and omits some. The V and J calls and clone size come from that table; D and trimming were worked out from the DNA. The sample shows tens of thousands of clones, around 87% of them seen only once. These data come from a study of blood T cell repertoires in COVID-19.

Sequencing was performed on PBMCs or T cells enriched from blood (not recorded which). The chain links TRBV7-2 to TRBJ2-1; 12 nucleotides align to TRBD1. This TCR was sampled from a woman aged 50 to 60 who had recovered from COVID-19. The chain's CDR3 is CASSLGDRGRYGEQFF. CDR3 DNA sequence: TGTGCCAGCAGCCTCGGGGACAGGGGGCGATATGGAGAGCAGTTCTTC.